This T cell receptor beta chain was obtained from a study of blood T cell repertoires in COVID-19. Overall study: Donors in the United States, Italy and Spain gave samples during acute or convalescent COVID-19. From T cells, B-cell-depleted T cells, or PBMCs came the material, which was cDNA or gDNA.

Generated by immunoSEQ multiplex PCR, the TCRdb table keeps only in-frame clones and is missing some. The profile shows over 400,000 clones, approximately 90% of them singletons. The V segment lost 5 bases and the J segment 0 bases; nucleotides outside the gene matches: 8. The CDR3 spans 16 residues. In germline, CDR1 is KGHSH, CDR2 LQKENI. Each participant's cohort was designated according to participant-reported clinical history. Among Cohort 3 donors, those recovered had two negative PCRs, clearance, or symptom resolution. The source material was PBMCs or T cells enriched from blood (not recorded which). The chain has TRBV18 and TRBJ1-2; TRBD1 matches 8 bases. The clonotype was recovered from a woman aged 60-75 years who had recovered from COVID-19. CDR3 nucleotide sequence: TGTGCCAGCTCAACAGGGGGTGCAGGAGCTAACTATGGCTACACCTTC. Protein: CASSTGGAGANYGYTF.